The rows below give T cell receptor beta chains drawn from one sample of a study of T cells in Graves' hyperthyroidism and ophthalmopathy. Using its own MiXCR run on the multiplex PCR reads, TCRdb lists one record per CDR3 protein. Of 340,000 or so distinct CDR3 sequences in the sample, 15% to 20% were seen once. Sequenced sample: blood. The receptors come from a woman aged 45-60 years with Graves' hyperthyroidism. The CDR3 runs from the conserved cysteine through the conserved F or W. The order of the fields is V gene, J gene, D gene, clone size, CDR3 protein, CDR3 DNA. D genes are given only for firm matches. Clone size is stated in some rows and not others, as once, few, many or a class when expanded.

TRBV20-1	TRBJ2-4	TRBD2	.	CSARISGKENIQYF	TGCAGTGCTAGAATTAGCGGGAAGGAAAACATTCAGTACTTC
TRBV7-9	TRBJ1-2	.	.	CASTLGNYGYTF	TGTGCCAGCACCCTGGGAAACTATGGCTACACCTTC
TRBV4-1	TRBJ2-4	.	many	CASSAHSLKDRWGRNIQYF	TGCGCCAGCAGCGCACACAGCCTCAAAGACAGATGGGGTAGGAACATTCAGTACTTC
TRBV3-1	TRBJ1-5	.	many	CASSQFADDQPQHF	TGTGCCAGCAGCCAATTTGCAGACGATCAGCCCCAGCATTTT
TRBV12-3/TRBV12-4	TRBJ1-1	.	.	CTSSLSGGGTEAFF	TGTACCAGCAGTTTATCCGGGGGGGGCACTGAAGCTTTCTTT
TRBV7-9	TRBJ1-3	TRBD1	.	CASSYLGQFFHSGNTIYF	TGTGCCAGCAGCTATTTGGGACAGTTTTTTCACTCTGGAAACACCATATATTTT
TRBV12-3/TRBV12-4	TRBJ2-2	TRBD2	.	CASSQGLGVTGELFF	TGTGCCAGCAGTCAGGGACTAGGTGTGACCGGGGAGCTGTTTTTT
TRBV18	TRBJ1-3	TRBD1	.	CASSPPGTGDGNTIYF	TGTGCCAGCTCACCACCGGGGACAGGGGATGGAAACACCATATATTTT
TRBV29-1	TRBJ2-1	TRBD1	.	CSAWDRGGAVSLQWQQFF	TGCAGCGCATGGGACAGGGGAGGCGCGGTGAGCTTACAATGGCAGCAGTTCTTC
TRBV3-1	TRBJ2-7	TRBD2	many	CASSQETSRSYEQYF	TGTGCCAGCAGCCAAGAGACTAGCCGCTCCTACGAGCAGTACTTC
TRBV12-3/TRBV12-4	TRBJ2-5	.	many	CASNPGTETQYF	TGTGCCAGCAACCCAGGGACGGAGACCCAGTACTTC
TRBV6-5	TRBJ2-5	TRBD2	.	CASSYGGGDWETQYF	TGTGCCAGCAGTTACGGCGGGGGAGATTGGGAGACCCAGTACTTC
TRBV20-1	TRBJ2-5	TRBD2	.	CSARDERERETQYF	TGCAGTGCTAGAGATGAGCGGGAACGAGAGACCCAGTACTTC
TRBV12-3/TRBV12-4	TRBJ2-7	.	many	CASSLRDWHYEQYF	TGTGCCAGCAGTTTGCGGGATTGGCACTACGAGCAGTACTTC
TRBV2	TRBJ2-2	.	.	CASSDGVSTGELFF	TGTGCCAGCAGTGATGGGGTTAGCACCGGGGAGCTGTTTTTT
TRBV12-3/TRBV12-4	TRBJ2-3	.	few	CASSLRAENTDTQYF	TGTGCCAGCAGTTTAAGGGCTGAAAACACAGATACGCAGTATTTT
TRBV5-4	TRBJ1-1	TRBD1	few	CASSQGGSGVPSNTEAFF	TGTGCCAGCAGCCAGGGGGGGTCGGGGGTTCCCTCGAACACTGAAGCTTTCTTT
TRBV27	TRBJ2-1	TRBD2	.	CASSLSGTSGHEQFF	TGTGCCAGCAGCCTGTCCGGGACTAGCGGCCATGAGCAGTTCTTC
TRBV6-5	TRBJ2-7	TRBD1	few	CASSYLRDRGYEQYF	TGTGCCAGCAGTTACCTCCGGGACAGGGGCTACGAGCAGTACTTC
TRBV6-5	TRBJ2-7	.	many	CASSYSDAGSWEQYF	TGTGCCAGCAGTTACTCGGACGCGGGTTCCTGGGAGCAGTACTTC
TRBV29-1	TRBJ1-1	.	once	CSSQQGRGTEAFF	TGCAGCTCCCAACAGGGAAGAGGGACTGAAGCTTTCTTT
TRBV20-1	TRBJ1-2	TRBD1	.	CSAHGQGNYGYTF	TGCAGTGCCCACGGACAGGGAAACTATGGCTACACCTTC
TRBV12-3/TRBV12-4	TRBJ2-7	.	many	CASSPRGLDYEQYF	TGTGCCAGCAGCCCGAGAGGGCTTGACTACGAGCAGTACTTC
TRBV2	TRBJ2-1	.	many	CASSKDISPNEQFF	TGTGCCAGCAGTAAGGACATATCCCCCAATGAGCAGTTCTTC
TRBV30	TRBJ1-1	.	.	CAWAGVLNTEAFF	TGTGCCTGGGCCGGGGTCCTGAACACTGAAGCTTTCTTT
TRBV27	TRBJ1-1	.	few	CATASNGARDFEAFF	TGTGCCACCGCGTCGAACGGGGCGCGAGACTTTGAAGCTTTCTTT
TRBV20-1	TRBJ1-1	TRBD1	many	CSARVLGQANTEAFF	TGCAGTGCTAGGGTCCTTGGACAGGCGAACACTGAAGCTTTCTTT
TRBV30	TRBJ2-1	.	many	CACYGPYNEQFF	TGTGCCTGCTACGGACCGTACAATGAGCAGTTCTTC
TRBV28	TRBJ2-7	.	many	CASSRTSPAAQYEQYF	TGTGCCAGCAGTCGGACTTCCCCAGCGGCCCAGTACGAGCAGTACTTC
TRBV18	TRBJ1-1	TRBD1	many	CASSQGQLVDTEAFF	TGTGCCAGCTCGCAGGGACAGCTAGTCGACACTGAAGCTTTCTTT
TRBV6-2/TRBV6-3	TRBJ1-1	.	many	CASSYSSGGQQAFF	TGTGCCAGCAGTTATAGTTCGGGCGGGCAGCAAGCTTTCTTT
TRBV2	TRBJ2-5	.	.	CASRTIGDSKETQYF	TGTGCCAGCAGAACCATCGGGGACTCTAAAGAGACCCAGTACTTC
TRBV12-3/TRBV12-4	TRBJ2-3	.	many	CASTIDAGTQYF	TGTGCCAGCACCATTGATGCCGGTACGCAGTATTTT
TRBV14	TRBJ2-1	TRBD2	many	CASSQDPRLAGRGANEQFF	TGTGCCAGCAGCCAAGATCCACGACTAGCGGGGCGGGGCGCCAATGAGCAGTTCTTC
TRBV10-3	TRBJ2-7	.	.	CAISTGTPAYEQYF	TGTGCCATCAGTACCGGGACACCAGCCTACGAGCAGTACTTC
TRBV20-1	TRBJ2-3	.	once	CSAHPASRGTDTQYF	TGCAGTGCTCACCCGGCTAGTCGCGGCACAGATACGCAGTATTTT
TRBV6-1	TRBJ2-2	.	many	CASSEALQGDTGELFF	TGTGCCAGCAGTGAAGCGCTACAGGGAGACACCGGGGAGCTGTTTTTT
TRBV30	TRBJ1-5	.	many	CAWSRGSNQPQHF	TGTGCCTGGAGTCGAGGTAGCAATCAGCCCCAGCATTTT
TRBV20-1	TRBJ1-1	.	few	CSANSPGHKNTEAFF	TGCAGTGCAAATTCTCCGGGACACAAGAACACTGAAGCTTTCTTT
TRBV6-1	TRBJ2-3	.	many	CASSVDSGDTDTQYF	TGTGCCAGCAGTGTGGACAGCGGAGACACAGATACGCAGTATTTT
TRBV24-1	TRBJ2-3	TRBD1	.	CATSRGTGADTQYF	TGTGCCACCAGTCGGGGGACAGGGGCAGATACGCAGTATTTT
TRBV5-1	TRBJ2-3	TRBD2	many	CASSLSLTSGTDTQYF	TGCGCCAGCAGCTTGTCCCTGACTAGCGGCACAGATACGCAGTATTTT
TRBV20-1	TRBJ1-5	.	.	CSAQRNSNQPQHF	TGCAGTGCGCAGAGAAATAGCAATCAGCCCCAGCATTTT
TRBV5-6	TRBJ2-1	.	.	CASSMEFLSYNEQFF	TGTGCCAGCAGCATGGAGTTCCTCTCCTACAATGAGCAGTTCTTC
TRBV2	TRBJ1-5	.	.	CASMKDVNQPQHF	TGTGCCAGCATGAAGGATGTCAATCAGCCCCAGCATTTT
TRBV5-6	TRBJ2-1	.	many	CASSRPAGTGNNEQFF	TGTGCCAGCAGCCGACCCGCCGGGACGGGAAACAATGAGCAGTTCTTC
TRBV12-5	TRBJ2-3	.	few	CASGLVPGGRTDTQYF	TGTGCTAGTGGTTTGGTACCGGGGGGCCGCACAGATACGCAGTATTTT
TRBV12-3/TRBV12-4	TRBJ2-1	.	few	CASSSVGEQFF	TGTGCCAGCAGTTCAGTGGGTGAGCAGTTCTTC
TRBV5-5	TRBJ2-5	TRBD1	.	CASSDGTVSTGETQYF	TGTGCCAGCAGCGACGGGACAGTCTCCACCGGGGAGACCCAGTACTTC
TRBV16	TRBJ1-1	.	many	CASSQFGTENTEAFF	TGTGCCAGCAGCCAATTTGGGACGGAGAACACTGAAGCTTTCTTT
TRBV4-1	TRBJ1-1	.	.	CASSHHPESGDVFF	TGCGCCAGCAGCCACCACCCAGAGAGCGGTGATGTTTTCTTT
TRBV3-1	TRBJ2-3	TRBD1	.	CASSQGTGVLDTQYF	TGTGCCAGCAGCCAAGGGACAGGGGTTCTTGATACGCAGTATTTT
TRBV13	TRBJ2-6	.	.	CASSFGRGANVLTF	TGTGCCAGCAGCTTCGGTCGGGGGGCCAACGTCCTGACTTTC
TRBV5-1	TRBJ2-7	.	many	CASSLELHEQYF	TGCGCCAGCAGCTTGGAACTCCACGAGCAGTACTTC
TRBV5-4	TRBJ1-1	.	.	CASSLDGDKEAFF	TGTGCCAGCAGCTTGGATGGCGATAAAGAAGCTTTCTTT
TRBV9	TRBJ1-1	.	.	CASSVAGGGTEAFF	TGTGCCAGCAGCGTTGCAGGAGGGGGAACTGAAGCTTTCTTT
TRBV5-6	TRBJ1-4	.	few	CASSLDSPNEKLFF	TGTGCCAGCAGCTTGGACAGCCCTAATGAAAAACTGTTTTTT